This T cell receptor (beta chain) was sequenced during a study of T cell responses to AZD1222 COVID-19 vaccine. Study-wide results and limits: Most donors were white British, females outnumbered males, and clonal diversity was possibly underestimated. Spike-specific TCR depth and breadth grew after two AZD1222 doses. Seropositive at baseline were only a handful of AZD1222 recipients. Repertoires were obtained solely post-peak T cell response.

Generated by immunoSEQ multiplex PCR, the TCRdb table keeps only in-frame clones and is missing some. The sample lists more than 95,000 clones; 90% were seen once. Remarks on this clone: Its antigen is unknown.

This CDR3 region has 18 residues. V lost 0 bases to trimming and J lost 0 bases; unmatched junction nucleotides: 3. The specimen was peripheral blood, collected on day 0 of MenACWY control vaccination. The sequence was obtained from an adult in good health. This chain links TRBV5-3 with TRBJ2-3; 14 nucleotides match TRBD2. TRBV5-3 is sorted into the ORF group, with uncertain function. The CDR3 DNA reads as TGTGCCAGAAGCTTGGGACTAGCGGGGGGGCCGAGCACAGATACGCAGTATTTT. This encodes CARSLGLAGGPSTDTQYF.